This T cell receptor beta chain was recorded in a study of cytomegalovirus exposure and HLA in healthy donors. With 60 Vbeta and 13 Jbeta primers, the PCR was carried out. Repertoires were generated with immunoSEQ multiplex PCR, while TCRdb's copy carries only in-frame clones and drops some. The sample yields around 100,000 clones, around 71% seen once. Per the germline V gene, CDR1 is LGHNA and CDR2 is YSLEER. The CDR3 extends over 15 amino acids. V was cut by 2 bases and J by 8 bases, with 15 bases left in between. This TCR was sampled from a man younger than 45 in good health and CMV-seronegative. The chain employs TRBV4-3 and TRBJ1-4; D is uncertain. The sample comprised PBMCs. CDR3 protein: CASSQSQLLSEKLFF. The CDR3 DNA reads TGCGCCAGCAGCCAAAGCCAACTTTTGAGCGAAAAACTGTTTTTT.